The next 5 T cell receptor beta chains were all read from a single sample in a study of T cells after yellow fever vaccination. TCRdb re-called the 5' RACE reads with MiXCR, one entry per CDR3 protein. The sample includes some 500,000 distinct CDR3 sequences, approximately 15% seen only once; the top ten take about 14%. The sample consisted of PBMCs, taken on the day of the yellow fever booster vaccination. These receptor sequences come from a man aged 30 to 39 who received the YFV17D yellow fever vaccine.

This clonotype was counted only a few times. The chain combines TRBV10-3 with TRBJ1-1; 9 bases line up with TRBD1. V lost 4 bases, J lost 10 bases, and 7 bases stayed unmatched. This CDR3 spans 13 amino acids. From germline, CDR1 is ENHRY and CDR2 SYGVKD. CDR3 in amino acids: CAISGGQGIRAFF. The CDR3 region has the DNA TGTGCCATCAGTGGAGGACAGGGGATCCGAGCTTTCTTT.

This clonotype has a handful of counts. This chain connects TRBV6-2 or TRBV6-3 to TRBJ2-7; TRBD2 aligns across 12 bases. The CDR3 loop spans 15 amino acids. From germline, CDR1 is MNHEY and CDR2 SVGEGT. Trimming removed 4 bases from V and 6 bases from J; junction bases left unmatched: 7. CDR3: CASSWETSGRSEQYF. Written as DNA, the CDR3 is TGTGCCAGCAGTTGGGAGACTAGCGGGAGAAGCGAGCAGTACTTC.

Comment on this clonotype: Germline is not matched at one junction end, which may reflect a read error. The chain employs TRBV5-4 and TRBJ2-5; 11 nucleotides align to TRBD2. This CDR3 comprises 16 residues. The germline V gene encodes CDR1 SGHNT and CDR2 YYREEE (reference sequence). As DNA, the CDR3 is TGTGCCAGCAGCTCGCGAGGGACTAGCGGAGGGACCACTTTTTTCTTC. It codes for CASSSRGTSGGTTFFF.

This clonotype has ten or more counts. The chain carries TRBV4-3 and TRBJ2-1, with 10 positions matching TRBD2. The V gene end was trimmed by 4 bases and the J gene end by 8 bases; junction bases not matched to a gene: 11. Looked up from germline, CDR1 is LGHNA and CDR2 is YSLEER. CDR3 size: 16 residues. The CDR3 sequence is CASSLQAGGPIDEQFF. The CDR3 nucleotides read TGCGCCAGCAGCCTTCAAGCGGGAGGGCCGATAGATGAGCAGTTCTTC.

The chain recombines TRBV12-3 or TRBV12-4 with TRBJ2-7; no firm D call. Trimming took 5 bases from V and 7 from J, leaving 15 bases between them. This CDR3 has 13 amino acids. CDR3 in amino acids: CASSPSFYLEQYF. The CDR3 coding sequence is TGTGCCAGCAGTCCTTCCTTCTACCTGGAGCAGTACTTC.